Shown below are 12 T cell receptor beta chains from a single sample sequenced in a study of Graves' ophthalmopathy and Graves' hyperthyroidism. RNA transcripts were the template, and TCR beta CDR3 regions were amplified from them. The authors performed first-round RT-PCR with HTBI primers and then a second-round multiplex PCR. TCRdb itself ran the multiplex PCR reads through MiXCR, one entry per CDR3 protein. The repertoire holds about 390,000 distinct CDR3 sequences, 15% seen once, with approximately 7% in the top ten. Sequenced sample: peripheral blood. All receptors come from a woman aged 18-35 years with stable Graves' hyperthyroidism.

This clonotype occurred many times. CDR3 amino acids: CSALFSTGYEQYF. The CDR3 DNA follows: TGCAGTGCCCTCTTTAGTACAGGCTACGAGCAGTACTTC. The rearrangement uses TRBV20-1 and TRBJ2-7; D might be TRBD1 (5 bases). The germline CDR1 and CDR2 sequences are DFQATT and SNEGSKA (reference sequence). V was pared by 6 bases and J by 3 bases, with 15 bases between. The CDR3 has 13 amino acids.

This clonotype was seen repeatedly, ten times or more. The chain joins TRBV5-1 to TRBJ2-5; 7 bases match TRBD1. J was trimmed by 7 bases and V by 0 bases; bases with no gene match: 9. This CDR3 is 15 amino acids long. Germline V CDR1 and CDR2: SGHRS, YFSETQ. CDR3 loop: CASSLGRQGTTTQYF. The DNA for the CDR3 is TGCGCCAGCAGCTTGGGGAGACAGGGTACGACGACCCAGTACTTC.

There are a few counts of this clonotype. V gene TRBV5-4 combines with J gene TRBJ2-7; 7 bases are shared with TRBD1. From germline, CDR1 is SGHNT and CDR2 YYREEE (reference sequence). CDR3 size: 19 residues. J gave up 0 bases and V 2 bases, and 17 bases lay outside the gene matches. The CDR3 sequence is CASSFRDSSSPVLSYEQYF. The CDR3 nucleotides are TGTGCCAGCAGCTTCAGGGACAGTTCTAGTCCCGTCCTCTCCTACGAGCAGTACTTC.

This clonotype was counted many times. The chain couples TRBV11-2 to TRBJ2-6; the D gene is possibly TRBD2 (6 bases). The V end was cut by 3 bases, the J end by 5 bases, with 17 bases between. The CDR3 extends over 17 amino acids. Germline V gene data show CDR1 as SGHAT and CDR2 as FQNNGV. DNA of the CDR3: TGTGCCAGCAGCTTCTCGCGGGGAGAGTTTAGGGCCAACGTCCTGACTTTC. As protein: CASSFSRGEFRANVLTF.

This clonotype has a count of ten or more. This rearrangement joins TRBV6-1 to TRBJ1-5; D is unclear. Germline V gene lookup returns CDR1 MNHNS and CDR2 SASEGT. V lost 2 bases and J 11 bases, leaving 13 bases between the germline ends. This CDR3 has 13 amino acids. CDR3 in DNA: TGTGCCAGCAGTGAAAAACCCGCCAGCTCCCAGCATTTT. Protein sequence: CASSEKPASSQHF.

The genes are TRBV4-1 and TRBJ1-5; D perhaps matches TRBD1 (6 bases). Germline values: CDR1 MGHRA, CDR2 YSYEKL. The V end was cut by 1 base, the J end by 7 bases, with 20 bases between. This CDR3 contains 17 residues. The CDR3 region is CASSQVRTKQGGQPQHF. The DNA of the CDR3 is TGCGCCAGCAGCCAAGTTCGTACCAAACAGGGCGGGCAGCCCCAGCATTTT.

This clonotype was detected ten times or more. The chain couples TRBV6-5 to TRBJ1-1, with a tentative D call TRBD1 (6 bases). The germline V gene encodes CDR1 MNHEY and CDR2 SVGAGI. This CDR3 spans 15 amino acids. Deletions cut 2 bases from V and 0 bases from J, with 10 bases between. The chain's CDR3 is CASSYKGGVNTEAFF. The CDR3 DNA reads TGTGCCAGCAGTTACAAGGGGGGCGTGAACACTGAAGCTTTCTTT.

This clonotype was detected many times. The chain couples TRBV19 to TRBJ2-7, with 7 bases that match TRBD1. Per germline, CDR1 LNHDA and CDR2 SQIVND (reference sequence). The CDR3 extends over 14 amino acids. V shed 4 bases and J 3 bases; nucleotides not matched to a gene: 6. The CDR3 DNA is TGTGCCAGTAGTACGTACGACAGGGTCTACGAGCAGTACTTC. It translates to CASSTYDRVYEQYF.

This clonotype appeared many times. The rearrangement uses TRBV6-5 and TRBJ1-2; 9 bases are shared with TRBD1. Trimming took 4 bases from V and 5 from J; bases not matched to a gene: 5. This CDR3 spans 14 amino acids. From germline, CDR1 is MNHEY and CDR2 SVGAGI. The CDR3: CASSFGGQGYGYTF. In DNA, the CDR3 is TGTGCCAGCAGTTTTGGGGGACAGGGTTATGGCTACACCTTC.

This clonotype was observed at least ten times. The chain carries TRBV6-1 and TRBJ1-1, with TRBD1 as a possible D gene (6 bases). CDR1 and CDR2 from the germline V gene are MNHNS and SASEGT. Between the trimmed V and J ends, which lost 4 bases and 4 bases, there was a span of 16 bases. The CDR3 is 15 residues long. The CDR3 is CASSAHRVEVTEAFF. DNA for the CDR3: TGTGCCAGCAGTGCCCACAGGGTCGAGGTCACTGAAGCTTTCTTT.

This clonotype was seen ten or more times. V and J are TRBV19 and TRBJ1-2; a weak D match, TRBD1 (5 bases). The V gene lost 4 bases and the J gene lost 4 bases, with 16 bases spanning the gap. Germline-derived CDR1 and CDR2 are LNHDA and SQIVND (reference sequence). The CDR3 sequence is 15 residues long. CDR3 nucleotides: TGTGCCAGTAGTAGCGCCGGGACGGCGACCTATGGCTACACCTTC. The encoded protein is CASSSAGTATYGYTF.

This clonotype appeared many times. V and J are TRBV6-2 or TRBV6-3 and TRBJ2-2, with TRBD2 identical over 11 bases. This CDR3 has 17 residues. V was pared by 2 bases and J by 7 bases, with 9 bases of the junction left unmatched. Germline-derived CDR1 and CDR2 are MNHEY and SVGEGT. CDR3 amino acids: CASSYGASGGPSGELFF. The CDR3 bases are TGTGCCAGCAGTTACGGTGCTAGCGGGGGGCCGAGCGGGGAGCTGTTTTTT.